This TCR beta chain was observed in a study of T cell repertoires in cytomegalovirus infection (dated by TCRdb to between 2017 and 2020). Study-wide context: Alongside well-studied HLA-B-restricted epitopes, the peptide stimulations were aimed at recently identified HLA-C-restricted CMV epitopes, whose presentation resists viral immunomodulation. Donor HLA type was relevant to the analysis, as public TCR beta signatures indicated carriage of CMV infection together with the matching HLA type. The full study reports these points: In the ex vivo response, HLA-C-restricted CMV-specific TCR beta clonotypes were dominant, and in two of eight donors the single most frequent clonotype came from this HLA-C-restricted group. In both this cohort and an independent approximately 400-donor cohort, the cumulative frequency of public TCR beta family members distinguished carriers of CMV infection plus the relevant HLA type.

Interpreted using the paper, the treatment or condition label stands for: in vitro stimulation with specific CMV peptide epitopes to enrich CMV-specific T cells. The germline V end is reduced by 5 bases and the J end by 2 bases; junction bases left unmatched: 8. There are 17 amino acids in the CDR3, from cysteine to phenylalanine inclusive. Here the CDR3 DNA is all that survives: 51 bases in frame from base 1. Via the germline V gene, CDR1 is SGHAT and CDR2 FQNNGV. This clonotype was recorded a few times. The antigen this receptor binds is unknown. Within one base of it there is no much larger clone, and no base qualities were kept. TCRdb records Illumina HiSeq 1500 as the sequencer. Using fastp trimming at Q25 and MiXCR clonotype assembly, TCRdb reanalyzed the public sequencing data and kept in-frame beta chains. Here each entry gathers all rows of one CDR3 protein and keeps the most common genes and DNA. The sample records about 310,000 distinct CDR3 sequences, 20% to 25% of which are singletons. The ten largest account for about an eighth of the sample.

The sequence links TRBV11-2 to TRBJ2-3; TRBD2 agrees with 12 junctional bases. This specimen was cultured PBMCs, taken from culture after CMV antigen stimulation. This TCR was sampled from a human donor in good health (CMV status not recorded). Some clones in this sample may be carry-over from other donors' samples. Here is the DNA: TGTGCCAGCAGCCCGGGACTAGCGGGTATTAACACAGATACGCAGTATTTT. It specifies CASSPGLAGINTDTQYF. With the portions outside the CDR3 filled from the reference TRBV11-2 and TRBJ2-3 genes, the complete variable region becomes EAGVAQSPRYKIIEKRQSVAFWCNPISGHATLYWYQQILGQGPKLLIQFQNNGVVDDSQLPKDRFSAERLKGVDSTLKIQPAKLEDSAVYLCASSPGLAGINTDTQYFGPGTRLTVL.